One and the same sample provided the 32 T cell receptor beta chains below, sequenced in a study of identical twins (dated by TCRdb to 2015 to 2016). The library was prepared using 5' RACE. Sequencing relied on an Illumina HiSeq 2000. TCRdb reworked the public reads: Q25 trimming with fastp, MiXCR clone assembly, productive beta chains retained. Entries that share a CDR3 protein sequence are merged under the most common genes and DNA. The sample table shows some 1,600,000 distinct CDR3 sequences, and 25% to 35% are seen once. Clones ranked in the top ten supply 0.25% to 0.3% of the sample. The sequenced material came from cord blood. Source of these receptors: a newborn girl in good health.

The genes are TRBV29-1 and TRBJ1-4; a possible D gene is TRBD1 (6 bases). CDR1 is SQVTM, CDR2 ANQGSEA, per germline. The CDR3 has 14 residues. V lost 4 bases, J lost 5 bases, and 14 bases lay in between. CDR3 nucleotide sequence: TGCAGCGTTGCTTCGGCAGGGGTGAATGAAAAACTGTTTTTT. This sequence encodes CSVASAGVNEKLFF.

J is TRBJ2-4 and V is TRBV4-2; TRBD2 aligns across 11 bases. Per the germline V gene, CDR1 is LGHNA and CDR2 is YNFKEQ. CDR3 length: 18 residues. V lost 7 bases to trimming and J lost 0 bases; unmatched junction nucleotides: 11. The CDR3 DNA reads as TGTGCCAGCATTGCGCTAGCGGGGGGCCGGGGAGCCAAAAACATTCAGTACTTC. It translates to CASIALAGGRGAKNIQYF.

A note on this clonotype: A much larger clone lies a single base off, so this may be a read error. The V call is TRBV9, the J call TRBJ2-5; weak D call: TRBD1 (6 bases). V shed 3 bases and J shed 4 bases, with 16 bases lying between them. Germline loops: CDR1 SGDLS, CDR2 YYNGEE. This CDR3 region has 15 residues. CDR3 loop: CASSGQAGVLETQYF. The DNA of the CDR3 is TGTGCCAGCAGCGGACAAGCAGGGGTATTAGAGACCCAGTACTTC.

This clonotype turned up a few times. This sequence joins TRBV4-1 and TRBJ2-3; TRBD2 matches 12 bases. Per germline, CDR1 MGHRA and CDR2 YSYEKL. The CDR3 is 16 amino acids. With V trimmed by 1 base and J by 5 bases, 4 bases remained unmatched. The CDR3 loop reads CASSQVSGLAGDTQYF. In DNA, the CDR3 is TGCGCCAGCAGCCAAGTATCGGGACTAGCGGGAGATACGCAGTATTTT.

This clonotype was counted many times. The CDR3 reads CASSLSSGTGNEQYF. DNA of the CDR3: TGTGCCAGCAGTTTATCTAGCGGTACAGGCAACGAGCAGTACTTC. The V and J genes are TRBV27 and TRBJ2-7; possibly TRBD2 for D (6 bases). The germline V gene encodes CDR1 MNHEY and CDR2 SMNVEV (reference sequence). V was clipped by 0 bases and J by 5 bases, with 14 bases between them. This CDR3 is built from 15 residues.

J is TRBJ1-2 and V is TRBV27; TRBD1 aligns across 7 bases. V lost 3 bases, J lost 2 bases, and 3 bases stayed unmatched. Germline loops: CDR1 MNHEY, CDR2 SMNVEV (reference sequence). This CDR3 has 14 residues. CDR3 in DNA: TGTGCCAGCAGTTTCACGGGACAGAACTATGGCTACACCTTC. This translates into CASSFTGQNYGYTF.

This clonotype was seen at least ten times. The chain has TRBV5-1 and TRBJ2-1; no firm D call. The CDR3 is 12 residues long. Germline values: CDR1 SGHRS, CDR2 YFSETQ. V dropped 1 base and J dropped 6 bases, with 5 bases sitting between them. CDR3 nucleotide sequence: TGCGCCAGCAGCTTGACCCTCAATGAGCAGTTCTTC. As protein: CASSLTLNEQFF.

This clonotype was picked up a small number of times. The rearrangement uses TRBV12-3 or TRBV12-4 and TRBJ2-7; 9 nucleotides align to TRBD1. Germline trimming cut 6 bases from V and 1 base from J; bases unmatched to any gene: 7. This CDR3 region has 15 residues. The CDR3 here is CASSLGQGESYEQYF. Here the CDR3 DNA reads TGTGCCAGCAGCCTGGGACAGGGAGAATCCTACGAGCAGTACTTC.

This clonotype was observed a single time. As DNA, the CDR3 is TGCAGTGCTAGCAGGGTCGGACTTTGCGAGCAGTACTTC. Amino acids: CSASRVGLCEQYF. This rearrangement joins TRBV20-1 to TRBJ2-7; the D gene could be TRBD1 or TRBD2 (5 bases each). The germline gives CDR1 DFQATT, CDR2 SNEGSKA (reference sequence). Trimming cost V 3 bases and J 6 bases, with 15 bases left between them. This CDR3 region has 13 residues.

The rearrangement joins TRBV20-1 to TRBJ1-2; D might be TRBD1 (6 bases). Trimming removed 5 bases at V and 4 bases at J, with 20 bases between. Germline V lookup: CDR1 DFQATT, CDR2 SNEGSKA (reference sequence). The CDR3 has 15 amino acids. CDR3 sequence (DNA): TGCAGTGCTGATCCACAGGGAAATAAGGGCTATGGCTACACCTTC. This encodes CSADPQGNKGYGYTF.

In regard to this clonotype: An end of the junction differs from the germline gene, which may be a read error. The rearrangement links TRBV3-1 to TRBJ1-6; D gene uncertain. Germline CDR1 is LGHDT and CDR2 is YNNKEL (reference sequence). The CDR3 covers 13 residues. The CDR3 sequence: CAGSQDFISPLHF. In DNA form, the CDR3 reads TGTGCCGGCAGCCAAGACTTCATTTCACCCCTCCACTTT. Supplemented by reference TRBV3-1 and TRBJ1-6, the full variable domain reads DTAVSQTPKYLVTQMGNDKSIKCEQNLGHDTMYWYKQDSKKFLKIMFSYNNKELIINETVPNRFSPKSPDKAHLNLHINSLELGDSAVYFCAGSQDFISPLHFGNGTRLTVT.

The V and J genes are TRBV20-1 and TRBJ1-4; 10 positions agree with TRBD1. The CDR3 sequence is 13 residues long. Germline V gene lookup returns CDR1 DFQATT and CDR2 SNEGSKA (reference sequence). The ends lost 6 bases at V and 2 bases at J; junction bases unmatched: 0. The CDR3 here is CSAGQGTNEKLFF. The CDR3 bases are TGCAGTGCGGGACAGGGGACTAATGAAAAACTGTTTTTT.

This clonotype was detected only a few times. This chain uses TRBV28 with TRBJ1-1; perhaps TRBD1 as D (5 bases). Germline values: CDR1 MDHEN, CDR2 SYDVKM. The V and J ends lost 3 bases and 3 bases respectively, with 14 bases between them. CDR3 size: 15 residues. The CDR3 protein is CASSLLVRGDTEAFF. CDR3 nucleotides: TGTGCCAGCAGTTTGCTTGTTCGGGGGGACACTGAAGCTTTCTTT.

The CDR3 is CASSPRTHNNEQFF. The CDR3 DNA reads TGTGCCAGCAGCCCTCGGACGCATAACAATGAGCAGTTCTTC. The chain recombines TRBV7-2 with TRBJ2-1; D remains unclear. V shed 5 bases and J shed 5 bases, with 13 bases lying between them. CDR1 is SGHTA, CDR2 FQGNSA, per germline. The CDR3 is 14 residues long.

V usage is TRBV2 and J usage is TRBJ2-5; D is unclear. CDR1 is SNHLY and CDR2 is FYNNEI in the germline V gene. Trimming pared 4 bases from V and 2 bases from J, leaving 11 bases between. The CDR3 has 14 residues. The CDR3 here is CASSAWTGQETQYF. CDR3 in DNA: TGTGCCAGCAGTGCTTGGACGGGTCAAGAGACCCAGTACTTC. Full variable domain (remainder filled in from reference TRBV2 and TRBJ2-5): EPEVTQTPSHQVTQMGQEVILRCVPISNHLYFYWYRQILGQKVEFLVSFYNNEISEKSEIFDDQFSVERPDGSNFTLKIRSTKLEDSAMYFCASSAWTGQETQYFGPGTRLLVL.

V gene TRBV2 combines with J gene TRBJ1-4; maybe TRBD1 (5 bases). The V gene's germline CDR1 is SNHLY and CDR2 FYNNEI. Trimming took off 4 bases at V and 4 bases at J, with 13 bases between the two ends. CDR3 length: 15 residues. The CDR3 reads CASSGGGGSNEKLFF. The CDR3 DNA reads TGTGCCAGCAGTGGGGGGGGAGGGAGTAATGAAAAACTGTTTTTT.

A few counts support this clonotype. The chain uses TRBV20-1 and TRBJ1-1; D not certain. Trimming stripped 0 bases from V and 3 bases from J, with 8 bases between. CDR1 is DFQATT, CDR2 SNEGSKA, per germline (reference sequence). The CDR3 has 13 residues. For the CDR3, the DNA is TGCAGTGCTAGAGATAAGACCTACACTGAAGCTTTCTTT. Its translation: CSARDKTYTEAFF.

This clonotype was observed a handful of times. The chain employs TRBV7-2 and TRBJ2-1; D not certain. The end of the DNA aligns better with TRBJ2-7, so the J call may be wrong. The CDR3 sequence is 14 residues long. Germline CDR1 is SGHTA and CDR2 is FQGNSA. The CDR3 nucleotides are TGTGCCAGCAGCCCCGGGTCTTACTACAATGAGCAGTACTTC. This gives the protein CASSPGSYYNEQYF.

CDR3 in DNA: TGCAGTGCTAGAGCTTGGGGAGATACGCAGTATTTT. Translating it yields CSARAWGDTQYF. This chain uses TRBV20-1 with TRBJ2-3; D unresolved. V was trimmed by 1 base and J by 5 bases, leaving 7 bases between them. This CDR3 contains 12 residues. Germline-derived CDR1 and CDR2 are DFQATT and SNEGSKA (reference sequence).

The CDR3 sequence: CAIADTYEQYF. The CDR3 DNA reads TGTGCCATCGCAGACACCTACGAGCAGTACTTC. The rearrangement uses TRBV10-3 and TRBJ2-7, with no clear D. The CDR3 totals 11 residues. V lost 8 bases and J lost 2, with 7 bases in between. Germline CDR1 and CDR2: ENHRY and SYGVKD.

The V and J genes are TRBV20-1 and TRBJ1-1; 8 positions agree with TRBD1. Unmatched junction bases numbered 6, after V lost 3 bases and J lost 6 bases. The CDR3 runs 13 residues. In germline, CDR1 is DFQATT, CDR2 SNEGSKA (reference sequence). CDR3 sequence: CSARRTGSPEAFF. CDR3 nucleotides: TGCAGTGCTAGGCGGACAGGGAGCCCTGAAGCTTTCTTT.

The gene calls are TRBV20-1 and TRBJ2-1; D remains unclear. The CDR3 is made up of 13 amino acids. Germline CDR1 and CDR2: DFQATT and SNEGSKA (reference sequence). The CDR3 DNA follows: TGCGGCGCCGGGCCCCACCTCTACAATGAGCAGTTCTTC. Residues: CGAGPHLYNEQFF.

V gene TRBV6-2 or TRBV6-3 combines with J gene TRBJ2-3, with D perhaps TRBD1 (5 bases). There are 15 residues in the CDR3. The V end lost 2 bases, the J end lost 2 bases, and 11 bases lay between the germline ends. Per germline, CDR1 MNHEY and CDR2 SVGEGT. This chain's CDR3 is CASSYRRAFTDTQYF. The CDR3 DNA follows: TGTGCCAGCAGTTACCGCAGGGCTTTCACAGATACGCAGTATTTT.

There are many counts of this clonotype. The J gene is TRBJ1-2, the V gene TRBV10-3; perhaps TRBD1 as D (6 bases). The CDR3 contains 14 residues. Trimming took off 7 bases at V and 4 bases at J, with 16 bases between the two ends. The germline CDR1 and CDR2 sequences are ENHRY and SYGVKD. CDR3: CAITPGQVSYGYTF. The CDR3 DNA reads TGTGCCATCACCCCGGGACAAGTTAGCTATGGCTACACCTTC.

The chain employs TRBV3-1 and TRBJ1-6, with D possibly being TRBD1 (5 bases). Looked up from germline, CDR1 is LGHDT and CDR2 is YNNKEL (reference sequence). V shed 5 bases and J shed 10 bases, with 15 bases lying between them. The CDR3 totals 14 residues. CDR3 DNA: TGTGCCAGCAGCTCTGACAGCGGGAAATCACCCCTCCACTTT. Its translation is CASSSDSGKSPLHF.

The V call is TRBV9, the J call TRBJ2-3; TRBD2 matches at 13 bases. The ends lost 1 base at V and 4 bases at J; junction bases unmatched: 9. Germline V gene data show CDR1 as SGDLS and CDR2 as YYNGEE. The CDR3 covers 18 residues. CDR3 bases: TGTGCCAGCAGCGTAACCACTAGCGGGGGGGCGGTCCCAGATACGCAGTATTTT. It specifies CASSVTTSGGAVPDTQYF.

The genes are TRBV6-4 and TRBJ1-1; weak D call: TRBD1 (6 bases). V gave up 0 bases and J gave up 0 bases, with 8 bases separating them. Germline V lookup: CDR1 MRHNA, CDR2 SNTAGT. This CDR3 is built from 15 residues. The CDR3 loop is CASSDSGALNTEAFF. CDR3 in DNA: TGTGCCAGCAGTGACTCGGGGGCCTTGAACACTGAAGCTTTCTTT.

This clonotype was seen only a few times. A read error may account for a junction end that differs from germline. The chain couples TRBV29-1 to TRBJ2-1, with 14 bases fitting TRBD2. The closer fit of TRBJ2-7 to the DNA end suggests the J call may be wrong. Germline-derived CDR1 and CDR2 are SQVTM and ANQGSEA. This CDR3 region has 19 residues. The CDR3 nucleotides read TGCAGCGCTGAAACTTGGACTAGCGGGAGGAGGGCCGCCTACAATGAGCAGTACTTC. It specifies CSAETWTSGRRAAYNEQYF.

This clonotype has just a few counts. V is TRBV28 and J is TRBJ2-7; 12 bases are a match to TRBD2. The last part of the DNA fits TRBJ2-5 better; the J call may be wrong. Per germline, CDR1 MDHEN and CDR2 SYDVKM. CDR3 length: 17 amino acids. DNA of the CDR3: TGTGCCAGCATGGACTGGACTAGCGGGATTGGAAGGGAGACCCAGTACTTC. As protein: CASMDWTSGIGRETQYF.

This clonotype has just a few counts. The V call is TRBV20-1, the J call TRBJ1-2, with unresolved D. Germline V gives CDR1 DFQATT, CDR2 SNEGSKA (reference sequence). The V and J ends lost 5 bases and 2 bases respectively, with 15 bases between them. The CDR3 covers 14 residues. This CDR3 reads CSAPTLASNYGYTF. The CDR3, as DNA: TGCAGTGCTCCTACCCTGGCCAGCAACTATGGCTACACCTTC.

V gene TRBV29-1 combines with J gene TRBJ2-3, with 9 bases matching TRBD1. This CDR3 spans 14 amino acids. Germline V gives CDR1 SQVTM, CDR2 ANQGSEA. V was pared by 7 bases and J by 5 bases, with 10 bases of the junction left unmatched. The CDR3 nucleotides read TGCAGCGCTTTCCCGACAGGGGGTAAAGATACGCAGTATTTT. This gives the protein CSAFPTGGKDTQYF.

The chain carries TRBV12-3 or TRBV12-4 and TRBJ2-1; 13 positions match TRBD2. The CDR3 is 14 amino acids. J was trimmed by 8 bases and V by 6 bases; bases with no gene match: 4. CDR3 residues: CASRGTSGIDEQFF. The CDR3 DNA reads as TGTGCCAGCAGGGGGACTAGCGGGATCGATGAGCAGTTCTTC.